Presented here are 14 T cell receptor beta chains from one specimen sequenced in a study of tumor and adjacent non-tumor tissue in lung cancer. A modified ARM-PCR protocol with three rounds of nested PCR amplified TCRbeta. TCRdb reanalysed the multiplex PCR reads using MiXCR and keeps one entry per CDR3 protein. The table records 130,000 or so distinct CDR3 sequences, roughly 67% of them present only once. This sample's RNA came from whole unsorted tissue. Sequenced: lung tumor tissue. Receptors originate from a man aged 25 to 45 with non-small cell lung cancer.

The rearrangement links TRBV29-1 to TRBJ2-7; D is undetermined. Trimming cost V 8 bases and J 3 bases, with 14 bases left between them. The CDR3 sequence is 12 residues long. From germline, CDR1 is SQVTM and CDR2 ANQGSEA. For the CDR3, the DNA is TGCAGCCTCAGAACGACAAACTACGAGCAGTACTTC. Translated: CSLRTTNYEQYF.

Comment on this clonotype: It may be a read error: a sequence one base away is much more abundant. The chain links TRBV29-1 to TRBJ1-1; perhaps TRBD1 as D (6 bases). The germline gives CDR1 SQVTM, CDR2 ANQGSEA. CDR3 size: 11 residues. In DNA form, the CDR3 reads TGCAGCGTTCCAGGGGCCACTGGAGCTTTCTTT. Its translation is CSVPGATGAFF.

There are many counts of this clonotype. V gene TRBV6-1 combines with J gene TRBJ1-6; D gene unclear. Germline V gene sequence: CDR1 MNHNS, CDR2 SASEGT. The length of the CDR3 is 18 residues. The V end lost 3 bases, the J end lost 7 bases, and 22 bases lay between the germline ends. CDR3 in DNA: TGTGCCAGCAGTGACCCCCTCGGAGGGCCCCTAGGGAATTCACCCCTCCACTTT. Its protein product is CASSDPLGGPLGNSPLHF.

This clonotype has just one count. A much larger clone lies one base from this, so it may be a read error. The chain joins TRBV6-1 to TRBJ1-6; 8 nucleotides align to TRBD1. There are 15 residues in the CDR3. The germline gives CDR1 MNHNS, CDR2 SASEGT. The CDR3 nucleotides are TGTACCAGCAGTGAAGAAAGGACAGGGTTTTCACCCCTCCACTTT. Residues: CTSSEERTGFSPLHF.

Points on this clonotype: A read error is possible here, since a much larger clone lies one base away. V is TRBV20-1 and J is TRBJ2-1, with D tentatively TRBD1 (6 bases). The CDR3 contains 14 residues. The ends were cut back, 3 bases at V and 7 bases at J, with 16 bases in the middle. CDR1 DFQATT and CDR2 SNEGSKA come from the germline V gene (reference sequence). CDR3 in amino acids: CSARTPGERNEQFF. The CDR3 DNA is TGCAGTGCTAGGACCCCAGGGGAGAGAAATGAGCAGTTCTTC.

On this clonotype itself: The CDR3 carries no conserved terminal phenylalanine or tryptophan, so it likely arises from a read error. V usage is TRBV20-1 and J usage is TRBJ2-3; 7 bases fit TRBD2. Germline assignment: CDR1 DFQATT and CDR2 SNEGSKA (reference sequence). The CDR3 has 15 residues. This chain's CDR3 is CNARGAGRPSDTQYL. The CDR3, as DNA: TGCAATGCTAGGGGAGCGGGGAGGCCATCAGATACGCAGTATCTT.

This clonotype was seen repeatedly, ten times or more. The V call is TRBV4-3, the J call TRBJ1-4; D ambiguous. The length of the CDR3 is 15 residues. V was clipped by 5 bases and J by 8 bases, with 18 bases between them. Germline lookup yields CDR1 LGHNA and CDR2 YSLEER. The CDR3 is CASSATPGWSEKLFF. The DNA for the CDR3 is TGCGCCAGCAGCGCTACCCCCGGGTGGAGCGAAAAACTGTTTTTT.

Worth noting for this clonotype: The junction differs from germline at one of its ends, possibly a read error. V usage is TRBV12-3 or TRBV12-4 and J usage is TRBJ2-7, with D perhaps matching TRBD1 (5 bases). This CDR3 comprises 13 residues. CDR3 protein: CASTWAGSGEQYF. The CDR3 DNA follows: TGCGCCAGCACTTGGGCAGGGTCGGGCGAGCAGTACTTC.

With regard to this clonotype: The germline gene is not matched at one end of the junction; a read error may be the cause. The gene calls are TRBV25-1 and TRBJ2-7, with D unresolved. Germline lookup yields CDR1 MGHDK and CDR2 SYGVNS. The CDR3 loop spans 12 amino acids. The DNA of the CDR3 is TGTGCCAGCGGTGATGGGGCCTACGAGCAGTACTTC. Translation gives CASGDGAYEQYF.

In its sample, this clonotype was seen once. The gene calls are TRBV11-2 and TRBJ2-7; D gene ambiguous. The CDR3 loop spans 15 amino acids. The germline gives CDR1 SGHAT, CDR2 FQNNGV. Trimming took 4 bases from V and 0 from J, leaving 13 bases between them. This CDR3 is CASSSPGVSSYEQYF. Written as DNA, the CDR3 is TGTGCCAGCAGCTCTCCAGGCGTGAGCTCCTACGAGCAGTACTTC.

For this clonotype: The junction departs from germline at one end; a sequencing error may be responsible. This rearrangement joins TRBV5-4 to TRBJ1-2, with TRBD1 matching 9 bases. Per germline, CDR1 SGHNT and CDR2 YYREEE (reference sequence). The CDR3 is 14 residues long. CDR3 nucleotides: TGTGCCAGCAGCTTGGAAGACAGGGGGAGTGGCTACATCTTC. Encoded protein: CASSLEDRGSGYIF.

Many counts were recorded for this clonotype. The rearrangement links TRBV4-1 to TRBJ2-7; tentatively, D is TRBD1 or TRBD2 (5 bases each). Trimming stripped 5 bases from V and 1 base from J, with 18 bases between. The CDR3 loop spans 16 amino acids. Germline CDR1 reads MGHRA; CDR2 reads YSYEKL. DNA for the CDR3: TGCGCCAGCAGCTCAGGTCCAGGGAGTAGTTCCTACGAGCAGTACTTC. Translation gives CASSSGPGSSSYEQYF.

Concerning this clonotype: One end of the junction does not line up with germline, which may come from a read error. The chain has TRBV4-1 and TRBJ2-7; D is unresolved. Germline-derived CDR1 and CDR2 are MGHRA and YSYEKL. The CDR3 is made up of 12 amino acids. CDR3 nucleotide sequence: TGCGCCAGAAGCCAAGGTTTAGCCGAGCAGTACTTC. It encodes CARSQGLAEQYF.

This clonotype occurred once. The V call is TRBV6-5, the J call TRBJ1-6; D possibly corresponds to TRBD1 (5 bases). The CDR3 loop spans 14 amino acids. V lost 6 bases and J 9 bases, leaving 15 bases between the germline ends. CDR1 MNHEY and CDR2 SVGAGI come from the germline V gene. DNA for the CDR3: TGTGCCAGCAGCTACAGCACCGGGGCTTCACCCCTCCACTTT. This encodes CASSYSTGASPLHF.